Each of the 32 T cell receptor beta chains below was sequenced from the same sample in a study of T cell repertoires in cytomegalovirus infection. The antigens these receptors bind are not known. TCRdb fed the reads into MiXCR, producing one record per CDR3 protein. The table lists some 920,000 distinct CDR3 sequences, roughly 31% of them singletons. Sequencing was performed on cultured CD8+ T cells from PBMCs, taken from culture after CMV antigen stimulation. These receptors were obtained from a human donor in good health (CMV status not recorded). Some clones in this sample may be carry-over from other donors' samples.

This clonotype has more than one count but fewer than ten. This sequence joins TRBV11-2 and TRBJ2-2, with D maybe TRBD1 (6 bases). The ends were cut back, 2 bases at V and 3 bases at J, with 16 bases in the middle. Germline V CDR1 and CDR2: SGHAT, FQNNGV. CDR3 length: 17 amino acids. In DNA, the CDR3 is TGTGCCAGCAGCTTAACGATGAGGGGGATGCACACCGGGGAGCTGTTTTTT. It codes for CASSLTMRGMHTGELFF.

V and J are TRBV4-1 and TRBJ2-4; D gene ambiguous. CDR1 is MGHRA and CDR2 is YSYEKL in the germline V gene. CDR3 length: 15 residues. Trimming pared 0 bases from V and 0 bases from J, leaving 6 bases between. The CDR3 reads CASSQESLAKNIQYF. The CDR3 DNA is TGCGCCAGCAGCCAAGAGAGTTTAGCCAAAAACATTCAGTACTTC.

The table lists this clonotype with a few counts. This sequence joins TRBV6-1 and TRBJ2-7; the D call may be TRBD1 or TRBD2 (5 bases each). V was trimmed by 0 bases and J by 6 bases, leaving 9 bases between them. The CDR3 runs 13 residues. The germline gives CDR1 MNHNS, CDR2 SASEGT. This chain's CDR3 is CASSEAPGREQYF. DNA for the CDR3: TGTGCCAGCAGTGAAGCCCCGGGGCGCGAGCAGTACTTC.

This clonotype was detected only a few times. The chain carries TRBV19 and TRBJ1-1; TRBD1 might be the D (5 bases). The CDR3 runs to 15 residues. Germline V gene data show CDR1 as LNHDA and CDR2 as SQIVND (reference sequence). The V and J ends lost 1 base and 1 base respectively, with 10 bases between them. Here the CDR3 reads CASSIVGAGNTEAFF. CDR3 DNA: TGTGCCAGTAGTATAGTTGGGGCGGGGAACACTGAAGCTTTCTTT.

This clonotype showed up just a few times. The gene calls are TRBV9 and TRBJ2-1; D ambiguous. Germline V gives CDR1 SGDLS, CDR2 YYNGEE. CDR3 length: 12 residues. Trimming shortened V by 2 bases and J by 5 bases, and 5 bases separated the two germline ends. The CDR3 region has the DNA TGTGCCAGCAGCGTCAATGACAATGAGCAGTTCTTC. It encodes CASSVNDNEQFF.

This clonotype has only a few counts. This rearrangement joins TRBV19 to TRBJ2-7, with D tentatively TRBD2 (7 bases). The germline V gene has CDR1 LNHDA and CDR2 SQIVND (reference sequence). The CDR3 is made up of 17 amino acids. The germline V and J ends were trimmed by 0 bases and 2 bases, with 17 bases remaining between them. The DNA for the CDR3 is TGTGCCAGTAGTATAGACGAGGGGGGGCGCGGAACCTACGAGCAGTACTTC. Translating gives CASSIDEGGRGTYEQYF.

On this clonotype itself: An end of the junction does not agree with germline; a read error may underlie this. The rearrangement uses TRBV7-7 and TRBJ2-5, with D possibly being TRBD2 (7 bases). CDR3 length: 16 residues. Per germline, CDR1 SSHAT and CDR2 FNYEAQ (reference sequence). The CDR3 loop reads CASSPTRGGVQETQYF. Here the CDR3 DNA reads TGTGCTAGCAGCCCTACTAGAGGGGGGGTACAAGAGACCCAGTACTTC.

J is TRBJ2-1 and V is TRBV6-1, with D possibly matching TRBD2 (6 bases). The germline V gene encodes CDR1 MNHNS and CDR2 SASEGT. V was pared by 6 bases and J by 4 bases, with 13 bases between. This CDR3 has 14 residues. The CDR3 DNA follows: TGTGCCAGCAGGGCGGGGCCCGGGTACAATGAGCAGTTCTTC. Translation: CASRAGPGYNEQFF.

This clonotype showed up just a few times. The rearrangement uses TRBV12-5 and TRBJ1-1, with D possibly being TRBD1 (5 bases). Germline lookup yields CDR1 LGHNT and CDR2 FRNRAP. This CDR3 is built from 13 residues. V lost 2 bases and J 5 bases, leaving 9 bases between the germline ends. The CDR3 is CASGLSGGTEAFF. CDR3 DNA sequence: TGTGCTAGTGGTTTGAGTGGGGGGACTGAAGCTTTCTTT.

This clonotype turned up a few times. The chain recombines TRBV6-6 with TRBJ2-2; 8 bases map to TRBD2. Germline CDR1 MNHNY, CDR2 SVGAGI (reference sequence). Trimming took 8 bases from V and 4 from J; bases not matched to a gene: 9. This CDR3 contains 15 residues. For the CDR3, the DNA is TGTGCCAGCCGGGTGACGGGGGGGCGCACCGGGGAGCTGTTTTTT. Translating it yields CASRVTGGRTGELFF.

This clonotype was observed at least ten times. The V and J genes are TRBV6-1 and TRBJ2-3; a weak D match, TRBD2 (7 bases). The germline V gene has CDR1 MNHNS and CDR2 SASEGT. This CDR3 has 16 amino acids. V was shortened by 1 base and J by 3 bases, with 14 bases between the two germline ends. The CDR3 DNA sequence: TGTGCCAGCAGTGAAGACGTGGGGGGGCCAACAGATACGCAGTATTTT. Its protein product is CASSEDVGGPTDTQYF.

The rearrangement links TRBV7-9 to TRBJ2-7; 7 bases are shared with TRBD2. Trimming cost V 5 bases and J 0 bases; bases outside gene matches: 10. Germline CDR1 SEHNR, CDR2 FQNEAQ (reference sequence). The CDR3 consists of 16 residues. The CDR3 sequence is CASSTPQRGPSYEQYF. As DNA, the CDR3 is TGTGCCAGCAGCACACCTCAGCGGGGCCCCTCCTACGAGCAGTACTTC. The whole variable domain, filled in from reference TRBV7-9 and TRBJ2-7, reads DTGVSQNPRHKITKRGQNVTFRCDPISEHNRLYWYRQTLGQGPEFLTYFQNEAQLEKSRLLSDRFSAERPKGSFSTLEIQRTEQGDSAMYLCASSTPQRGPSYEQYFGPGTRLTVT.

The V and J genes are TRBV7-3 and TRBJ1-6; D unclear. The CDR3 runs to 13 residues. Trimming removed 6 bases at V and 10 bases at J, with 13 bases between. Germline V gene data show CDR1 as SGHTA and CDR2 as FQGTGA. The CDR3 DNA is TGTGCCAGCAGTGACGAAACTGGGTCACCCCTCCACTTT. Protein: CASSDETGSPLHF.

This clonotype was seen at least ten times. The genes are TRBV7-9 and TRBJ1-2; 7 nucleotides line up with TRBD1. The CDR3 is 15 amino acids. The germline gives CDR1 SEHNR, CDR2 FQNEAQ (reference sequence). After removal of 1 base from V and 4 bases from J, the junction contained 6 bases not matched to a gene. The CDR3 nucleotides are TGTGCCAGCAGCTTAGTGGTACAGGGGACCTATGGCTACACCTTC. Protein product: CASSLVVQGTYGYTF.

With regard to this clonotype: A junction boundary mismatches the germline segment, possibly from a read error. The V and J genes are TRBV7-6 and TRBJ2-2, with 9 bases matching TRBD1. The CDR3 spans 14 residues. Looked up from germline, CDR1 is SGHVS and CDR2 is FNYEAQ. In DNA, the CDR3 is TGTGCTAGCAGCTTAGGGACAGGGCGAAGGGAGCTGTTTTTT. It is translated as CASSLGTGRRELFF.

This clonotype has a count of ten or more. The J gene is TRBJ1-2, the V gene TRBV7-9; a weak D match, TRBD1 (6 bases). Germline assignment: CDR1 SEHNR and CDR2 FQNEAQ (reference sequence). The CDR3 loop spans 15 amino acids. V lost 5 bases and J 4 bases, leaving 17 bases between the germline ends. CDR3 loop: CASSPRTVPSYGYTF. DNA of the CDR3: TGTGCCAGCAGCCCCCGGACAGTCCCTAGCTATGGCTACACCTTC.

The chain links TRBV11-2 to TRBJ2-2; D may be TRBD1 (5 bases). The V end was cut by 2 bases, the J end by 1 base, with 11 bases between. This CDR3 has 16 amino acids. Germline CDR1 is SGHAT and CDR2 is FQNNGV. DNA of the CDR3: TGTGCCAGCAGCTTATGGAACAGGAGGAACACCGGGGAGCTGTTTTTT. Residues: CASSLWNRRNTGELFF. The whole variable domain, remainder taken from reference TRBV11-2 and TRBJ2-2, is EAGVAQSPRYKIIEKRQSVAFWCNPISGHATLYWYQQILGQGPKLLIQFQNNGVVDDSQLPKDRFSAERLKGVDSTLKIQPAKLEDSAVYLCASSLWNRRNTGELFFGEGSRLTVL.

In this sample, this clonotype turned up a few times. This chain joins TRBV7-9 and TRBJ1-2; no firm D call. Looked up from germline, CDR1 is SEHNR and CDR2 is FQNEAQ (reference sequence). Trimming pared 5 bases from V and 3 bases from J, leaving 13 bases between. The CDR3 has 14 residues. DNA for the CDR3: TGTGCCAGCAGCGAAAACCCCTCGCACTATGGCTACACCTTC. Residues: CASSENPSHYGYTF.

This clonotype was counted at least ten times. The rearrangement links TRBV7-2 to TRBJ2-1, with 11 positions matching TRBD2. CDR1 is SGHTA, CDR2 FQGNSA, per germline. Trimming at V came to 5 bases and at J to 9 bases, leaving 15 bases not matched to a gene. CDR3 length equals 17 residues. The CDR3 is CASSPRLAGPVMGEQFF. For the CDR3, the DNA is TGTGCCAGCAGCCCGCGACTAGCGGGGCCCGTGATGGGTGAGCAGTTCTTC.

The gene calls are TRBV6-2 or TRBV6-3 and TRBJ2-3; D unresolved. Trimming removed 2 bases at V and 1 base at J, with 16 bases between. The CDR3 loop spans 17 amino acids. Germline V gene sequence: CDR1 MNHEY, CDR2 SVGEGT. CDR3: CASSYSPGPPGTDTQYF. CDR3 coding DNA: TGTGCCAGCAGTTACAGCCCAGGACCACCTGGCACAGATACGCAGTATTTT.

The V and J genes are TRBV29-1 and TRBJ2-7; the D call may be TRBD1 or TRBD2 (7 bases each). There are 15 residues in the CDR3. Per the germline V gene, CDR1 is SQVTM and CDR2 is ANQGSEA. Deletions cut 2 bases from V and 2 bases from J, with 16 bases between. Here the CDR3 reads CSVEIGRGGPYEQYF. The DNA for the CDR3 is TGCAGCGTTGAAATCGGCAGGGGGGGACCCTACGAGCAGTACTTC.

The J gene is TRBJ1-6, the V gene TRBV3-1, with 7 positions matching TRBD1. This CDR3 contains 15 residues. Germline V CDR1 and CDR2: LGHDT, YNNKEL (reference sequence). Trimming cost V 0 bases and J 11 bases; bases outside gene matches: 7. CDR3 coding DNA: TGTGCCAGCAGCCAAGAGCGGGACAGAAGAGCACCCCTCCACTTT. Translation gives CASSQERDRRAPLHF.

This CDR3 is CASKAGEGRNSPLHF. The CDR3 region has the DNA TGTGCCAGCAAGGCAGGGGAGGGTAGGAATTCACCCCTCCACTTT. This sequence joins TRBV2 and TRBJ1-6; D might be TRBD1 (6 bases). Germline lookup yields CDR1 SNHLY and CDR2 FYNNEI. V shed 7 bases and J shed 7 bases, with 17 bases lying between them. The CDR3 totals 15 residues.

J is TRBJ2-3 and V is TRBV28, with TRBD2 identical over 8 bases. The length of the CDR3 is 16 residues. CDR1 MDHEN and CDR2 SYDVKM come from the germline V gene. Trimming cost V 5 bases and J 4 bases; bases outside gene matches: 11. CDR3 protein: CASSKGRGGAADTQYF. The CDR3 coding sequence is TGTGCCAGCAGTAAAGGACGGGGGGGCGCGGCAGATACGCAGTATTTT.

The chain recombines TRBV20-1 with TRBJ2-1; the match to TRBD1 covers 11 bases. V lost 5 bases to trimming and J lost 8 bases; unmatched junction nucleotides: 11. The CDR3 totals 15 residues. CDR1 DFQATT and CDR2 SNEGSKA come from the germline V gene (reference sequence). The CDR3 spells CSAPPGTGGADEQFF. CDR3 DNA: TGCAGTGCTCCCCCGGGGACAGGGGGGGCCGATGAGCAGTTCTTC.

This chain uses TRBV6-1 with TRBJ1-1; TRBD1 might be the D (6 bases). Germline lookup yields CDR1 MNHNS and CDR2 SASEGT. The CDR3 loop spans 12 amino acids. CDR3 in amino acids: CTSRGGNTEAFF. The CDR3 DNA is TGTACCTCCCGAGGGGGGAACACTGAAGCTTTCTTT.

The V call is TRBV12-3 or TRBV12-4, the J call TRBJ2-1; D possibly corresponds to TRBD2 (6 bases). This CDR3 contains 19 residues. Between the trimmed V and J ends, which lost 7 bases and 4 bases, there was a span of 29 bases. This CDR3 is CASNWGETDRLAYYNEQFF. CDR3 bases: TGTGCCAGCAATTGGGGGGAGACTGATAGGCTAGCGTATTACAATGAGCAGTTCTTC.

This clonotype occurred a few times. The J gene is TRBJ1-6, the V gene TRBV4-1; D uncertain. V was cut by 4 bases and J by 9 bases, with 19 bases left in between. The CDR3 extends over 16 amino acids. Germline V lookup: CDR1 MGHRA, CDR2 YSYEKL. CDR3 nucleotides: TGCGCCAGCAGCCCTTCGGGCCTCGGGGAAGGTTCACCCCTCCACTTT. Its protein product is CASSPSGLGEGSPLHF.

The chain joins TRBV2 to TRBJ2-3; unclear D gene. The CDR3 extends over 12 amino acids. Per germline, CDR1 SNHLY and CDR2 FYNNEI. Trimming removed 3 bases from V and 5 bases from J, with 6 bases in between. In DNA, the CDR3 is TGTGCCAGCAGTGACCCGATAGATACGCAGTATTTT. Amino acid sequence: CASSDPIDTQYF. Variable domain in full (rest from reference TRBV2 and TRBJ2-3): EPEVTQTPSHQVTQMGQEVILRCVPISNHLYFYWYRQILGQKVEFLVSFYNNEISEKSEIFDDQFSVERPDGSNFTLKIRSTKLEDSAMYFCASSDPIDTQYFGPGTRLTVL.

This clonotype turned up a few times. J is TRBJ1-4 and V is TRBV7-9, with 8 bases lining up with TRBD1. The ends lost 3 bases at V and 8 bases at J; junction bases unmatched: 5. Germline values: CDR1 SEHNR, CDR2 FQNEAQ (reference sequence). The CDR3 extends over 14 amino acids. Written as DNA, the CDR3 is TGTGCCAGCAGCTTGCCGGACAGGGCCGAAAAACTGTTTTTT. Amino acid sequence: CASSLPDRAEKLFF.

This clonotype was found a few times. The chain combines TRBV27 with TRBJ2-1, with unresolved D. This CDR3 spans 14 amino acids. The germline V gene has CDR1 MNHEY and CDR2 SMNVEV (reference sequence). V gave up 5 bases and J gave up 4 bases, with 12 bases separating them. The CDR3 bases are TGTGCCAGCAGTCCAGGAAACTCTTACAATGAGCAGTTCTTC. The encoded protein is CASSPGNSYNEQFF.

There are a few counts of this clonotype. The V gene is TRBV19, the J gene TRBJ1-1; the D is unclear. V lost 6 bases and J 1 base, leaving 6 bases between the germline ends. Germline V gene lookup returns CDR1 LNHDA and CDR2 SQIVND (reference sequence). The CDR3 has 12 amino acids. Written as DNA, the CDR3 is TGTGCCAGTAGAACGGAGAACACTGAAGCTTTCTTT. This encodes CASRTENTEAFF.